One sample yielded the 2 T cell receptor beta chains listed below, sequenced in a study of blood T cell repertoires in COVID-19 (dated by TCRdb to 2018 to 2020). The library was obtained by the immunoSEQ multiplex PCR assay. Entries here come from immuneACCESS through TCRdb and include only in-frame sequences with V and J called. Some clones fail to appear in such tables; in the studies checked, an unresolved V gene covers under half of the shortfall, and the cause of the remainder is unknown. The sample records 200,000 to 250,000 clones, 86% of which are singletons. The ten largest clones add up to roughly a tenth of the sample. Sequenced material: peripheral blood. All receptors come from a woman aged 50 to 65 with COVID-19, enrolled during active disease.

This chain's CDR3 is CASMRFSSSGNTIYF. The CDR3 region has the DNA TGTGCCTCCATGCGTTTTAGCAGCTCTGGAAACACCATATATTTT. This chain joins TRBV6-5 and TRBJ1-3; D uncertain. V gave up 11 bases and J gave up 0 bases, with 17 bases separating them. The germline V gene encodes CDR1 MNHEY and CDR2 SVGAGI. There are 15 residues in the CDR3.

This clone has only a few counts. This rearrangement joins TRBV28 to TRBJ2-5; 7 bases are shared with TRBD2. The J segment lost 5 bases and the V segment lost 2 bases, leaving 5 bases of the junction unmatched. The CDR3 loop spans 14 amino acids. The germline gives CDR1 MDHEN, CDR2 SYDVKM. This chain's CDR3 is CASSLAGEGETQYF. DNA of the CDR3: TGTGCCAGCAGTTTAGCCGGGGAGGGGGAGACCCAGTACTTC.